This is a list of T cell receptor beta chains from one sample in a study of blood T cell repertoires in COVID-19. Sequencing was performed with immunoSEQ multiplex PCR; in TCRdb, only in-frame clones are kept and a portion is missing. The sample contains around 130,000 clones, about 83% of which appear only once. The source material was PBMCs or T cells enriched from blood (not recorded which). These receptors were obtained from a woman aged 25 to 45 who had recovered from COVID-19. Both conserved end residues are part of each CDR3. The D gene is left open where the match is weak. Not all rows give a size; the values are once, few, many and, for expanded clones, a class.

>TRBJ2-7|TRBV28|TRBD2|.
CASSYILLAGSYEQYF
TGTGCCAGCAGTTATATATTACTAGCGGGGTCCTACGAGCAGTACTTC
>TRBJ2-2|TRBV19|.|.
CASSRQPGAGELFF
TGTGCCAGTAGTAGACAGCCAGGGGCCGGGGAGCTGTTTTTT
>TRBJ2-7|TRBV4-2|.|once
CASSQGFGLYEQYF
TGTGCCAGCAGCCAAGGCTTCGGACTATACGAGCAGTACTTC
>TRBJ1-2|TRBV19|TRBD1|.
CASSMDRGRNYGYTF
TGTGCCAGTAGTATGGACAGGGGTCGTAACTATGGCTACACCTTC
>TRBJ1-3|TRBV5-6|.|.
CASSYKTSGAGNTIYF
TGTGCCAGCAGTTATAAGACCTCAGGGGCTGGAAACACCATATATTTT
>TRBJ1-5|TRBV27|.|.
CASSSRPGMGQPQHF
TGTGCCAGCAGTTCCAGACCAGGGATGGGTCAGCCCCAGCATTTT
>TRBJ1-1|TRBV30|TRBD1|.
CAWRAGTGVRVTEAFF
TGTGCCTGGAGGGCCGGGACAGGGGTTCGCGTCACTGAAGCTTTCTTT
>TRBJ1-2|TRBV27|TRBD1|.
CASRQQDRVRGYGYTF
TGTGCCAGCAGGCAACAGGACAGGGTGCGAGGCTATGGCTACACCTTC
>TRBJ2-4|TRBV5-6|.|.
CASSSLENIQYF
TGTGCCAGCAGCTCTCTTGAGAACATTCAGTACTTC
>TRBJ2-7|TRBV30|.|.
CAWSVTGYEQYF
TGTGCCTGGAGTGTAACAGGGTACGAGCAGTACTTC
>TRBJ1-1|TRBV19|TRBD1|few
CASSFDRGLKAFF
TGTGCCAGTAGCTTTGACAGGGGGCTGAAGGCTTTCTTT
>TRBJ1-5|TRBV12-3/TRBV12-4|.|.
CASREQGNQPQHF
TGTGCCAGCAGGGAACAGGGCAATCAGCCCCAGCATTTT
>TRBJ1-2|TRBV6-2/TRBV6-3|.|few
CASSPTANYGYTF
TGTGCCAGCAGTCCAACAGCTAACTATGGCTACACCTTC
>TRBJ1-5|TRBV4-3|.|.
CASSQSAGQPQHF
TGCGCCAGCAGCCAATCTGCGGGGCAGCCCCAGCATTTT
>TRBJ2-7|TRBV4-3|TRBD2|.
CASSRGRASGSYEQYF
TGCGCCAGCAGCCGAGGGCGGGCTAGCGGGAGTTACGAGCAGTACTTC
>TRBJ2-4|TRBV3-1/TRBV3-2|.|.
CASSQDGGLDIQYF
TGTGCCAGCAGCCAAGATGGAGGGTTGGACATTCAGTACTTC
>TRBJ1-3|TRBV5-1|.|.
CASSLGLASGNTIYF
TGCGCCAGCAGCTTGGGACTCGCCTCTGGAAACACCATATATTTT
>TRBJ1-4|TRBV2|TRBD1|.
CASSEGQTGQWEKLFF
TGTGCCAGCAGTGAGGGGCAGACGGGACAGTGGGAAAAACTGTTTTTT
>TRBJ2-7|TRBV5-1|TRBD1|.
CASSPRFGTGSYEQYF
TGCGCCAGCAGCCCTAGATTTGGGACAGGCTCCTACGAGCAGTACTTC
>TRBJ2-1|TRBV9|TRBD2|.
CASSVGLAGGPGYNEQFF
TGTGCCAGCAGCGTAGGTCTAGCGGGAGGGCCGGGTTACAATGAGCAGTTCTTC
>TRBJ2-1|TRBV19|.|few
CASSIQLNYNEQFF
TGTGCCAGTAGTATTCAACTTAACTACAATGAGCAGTTCTTC
>TRBJ2-3|TRBV29-1|TRBD2|.
CSVDPSGRTDTQYF
TGCAGCGTTGACCCTAGCGGACGCACAGATACGCAGTATTTT
>TRBJ2-7|TRBV11-2|.|.
CASSLDALAISYEQYF
TGTGCCAGCAGCTTAGATGCTTTAGCCATCTCCTACGAGCAGTACTTC
>TRBJ1-1|TRBV18|TRBD1|.
CASSSQTGVAEAFF
TGTGCCAGCTCGTCCCAGACAGGGGTAGCTGAAGCTTTCTTT
>TRBJ2-7|TRBV6-2/TRBV6-3|TRBD2|.
CASSYPGGSRTYEQYF
TGTGCCAGCAGTTACCCCGGGGGGAGCCGAACCTACGAGCAGTACTTC
>TRBJ1-1|TRBV5-5|.|.
CASSVNRNTEAFF
TGTGCCAGCAGCGTTAACAGGAACACTGAAGCTTTCTTT
>TRBJ2-7|TRBV6-2/TRBV6-3|.|.
CASSYYRWGEQYF
TGTGCCAGCAGTTACTACAGGTGGGGCGAGCAGTACTTC
>TRBJ2-5|TRBV3-1/TRBV3-2|.|.
CASSQASRVETQYF
TGTGCCAGCAGCCAAGCCTCCAGGGTCGAGACCCAGTACTTC
>TRBJ2-3|TRBV28|.|.
CASSLKGSDTDTQYF
TGTGCCAGCAGTTTAAAGGGGTCTGACACAGATACGCAGTATTTT
>TRBJ1-6|TRBV10-1|.|.
CASSGCRVSYNSPLHF
TGCGCCAGCAGTGGGTGCCGGGTGTCGTATAATTCACCCCTCCACTTT
>TRBJ2-1|TRBV27|TRBD1|.
CASRLGGAANEQFF
TGTGCCAGCAGGCTAGGGGGCGCGGCCAATGAGCAGTTCTTC
>TRBJ2-7|TRBV2|TRBD2|.
CASSEAGLAGEKYEQYF
TGTGCCAGCAGTGAGGCGGGACTAGCGGGAGAGAAGTACGAGCAGTACTTC